Described below is a single TCR beta chain sequence and its context. Its antigen is unknown. The record originates from a study of Ad26.COV2.S vaccination and SARS-CoV-2 variants. Background on the study: Donor joined the COV1001 Ad26.COV2.S trial arm. Into the muscle, Ad26.COV2.S was dosed once or twice, 56 days apart. General observations from the study: Vaccine recipients surpassed placebo recipients in spike-specific TCR breadth.

Germline CDR1 and CDR2: KGHSY and FQNENV. V lost 3 bases and J 2 bases, leaving 16 bases between the germline ends. This CDR3 is built from 17 residues. Indicated treatment: roughly 20 received Ad26.COV2.S at low or high dose, single or two shots; roughly five received placebo; per-sample allocation not given. Sampling happened 63 days after the first vaccine or placebo injection. In Boston, the donor was an adult between 18-55 years of age. Assay: immunoSEQ multiplex PCR; the TCRdb copy retains only in-frame clones and omits some. The sample has 350,000 to 450,000 clones; roughly 91% are singletons. The sequenced sample was peripheral blood, obtained in a trial of Ad26.COV2.S vaccine versus placebo. The clonotype was recovered from a person between 18 and 65 years old who received the Ad26.COV2.S COVID-19 vaccine or a placebo. The chain is built from TRBV16 and TRBJ2-2, with D perhaps TRBD2 (6 bases). The CDR3 is CASSQQLGTYNTGELFF. CDR3 bases: TGTGCCAGCAGCCAGCAACTCGGGACTTATAACACCGGGGAGCTGTTTTTT.